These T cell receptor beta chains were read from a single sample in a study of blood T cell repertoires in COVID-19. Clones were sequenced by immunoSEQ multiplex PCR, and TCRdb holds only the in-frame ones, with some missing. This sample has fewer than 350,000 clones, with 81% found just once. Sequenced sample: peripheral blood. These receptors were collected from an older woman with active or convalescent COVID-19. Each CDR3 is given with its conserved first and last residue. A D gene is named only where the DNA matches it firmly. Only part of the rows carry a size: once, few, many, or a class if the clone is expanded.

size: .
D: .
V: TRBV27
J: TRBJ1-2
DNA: TGTGCCAGCACAGGCAGCGGGCTCGGTGGCTACACCTTC
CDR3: CASTGSGLGGYTF

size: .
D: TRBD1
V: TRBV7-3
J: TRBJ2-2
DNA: TGTGCCAGCAGCTTCACAGGGGGCAGCACCGGGGAGCTGTTTTTT
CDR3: CASSFTGGSTGELFF

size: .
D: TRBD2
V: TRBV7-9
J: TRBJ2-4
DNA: TGTGCCAGCAGCAGAAGACTAGCGGGTCATGACATTCAGTACTTC
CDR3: CASSRRLAGHDIQYF

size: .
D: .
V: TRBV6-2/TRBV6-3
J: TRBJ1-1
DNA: TGTGCCAGCAGCTCGACTGCTAGCAGGGGAGGGACTGAAGCTTTCTTT
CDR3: CASSSTASRGGTEAFF

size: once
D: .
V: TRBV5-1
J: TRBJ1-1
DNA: TGCGCCAGCAGCTGGGAACCACTCTCGACAGTCCCGAACACTGAAGCTTTCTTT
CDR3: CASSWEPLSTVPNTEAFF

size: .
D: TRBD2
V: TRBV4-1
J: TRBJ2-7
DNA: TGCGCCAGCAGCCTGCGGGGCGGGAGCCCCTACGAGCAGTACTTC
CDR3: CASSLRGGSPYEQYF

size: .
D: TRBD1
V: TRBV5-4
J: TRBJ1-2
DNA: TGTGCCAGCAGCTTGTACAGGGGCGTTACCTATGGCTACACCTTC
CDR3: CASSLYRGVTYGYTF

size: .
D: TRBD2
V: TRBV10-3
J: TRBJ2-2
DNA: TGTGCCATCAGTGAGAGCCTAGCGGGGGGGCGCACCGGGGAGCTGTTTTTT
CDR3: CAISESLAGGRTGELFF

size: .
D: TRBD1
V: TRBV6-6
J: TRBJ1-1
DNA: TGTGCCAGCACTTACAGGGGGATTAGCCCTGAAGCTTTCTTT
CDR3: CASTYRGISPEAFF

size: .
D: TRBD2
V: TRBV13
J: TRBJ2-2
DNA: TGTGCCAGCAGCTTCCGAGGACTAGCGGCGGCCACCGGGGAGCTGTTTTTT
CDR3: CASSFRGLAAATGELFF

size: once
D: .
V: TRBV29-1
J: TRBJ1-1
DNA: TGCAGCGTTGAGCCGGTTCTGAACACTGAAGCTTTCTTT
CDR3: CSVEPVLNTEAFF

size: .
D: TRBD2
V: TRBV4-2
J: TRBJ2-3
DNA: TGTGCCAGCAGCCAGGGAGCGGGGGCCTTCACAGATACGCAGTATTTT
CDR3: CASSQGAGAFTDTQYF

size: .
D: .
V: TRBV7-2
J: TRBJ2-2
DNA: TGTGCCAGCAGCTCCCGGCACAGGGAGTCGGGGGAGCTGTTTTTT
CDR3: CASSSRHRESGELFF

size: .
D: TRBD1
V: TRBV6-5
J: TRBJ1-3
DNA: TGTGCCAGCAGTTACCCGGACAGGGTTAACACCATATATTTT
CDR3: CASSYPDRVNTIYF

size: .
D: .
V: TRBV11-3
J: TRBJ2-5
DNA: TGTGCCAGCAGCTTATTAAGGGGGAGCGGAGAGACCCAGTACTTC
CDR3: CASSLLRGSGETQYF